The clone carrying this T cell receptor beta chain was counted at least ten times. Antigen specificity is unknown. This entry is derived from a study of metastatic and nonmetastatic thyroid tumors. Across the study: A comparison of repertoires was made across blood and tumor or nodule tissue from malignant and benign thyroid patients.

CDR3 length: 14 residues. The V end was cut by 2 bases, the J end by 7 bases, with 12 bases between. CDR1 MNHEY and CDR2 SMNVEV come from the germline V gene (reference sequence). The study, taken as a whole, reports: Versus benign nodules, malignant thyroid tumors reportedly had significantly higher TCR beta diversity, in blood and tumor.

No treatment of any kind had been given to any patient before thyroid surgery. Source study methods: In papillary thyroid cancer, a distant-metastasis classifier was built using CDR3 differences across clinicopathological groups. Using MiXCR, TCRdb reanalyzed the PCR reads. Clone size and V and J calls follow TCRdb, not the original study. The repertoire has fewer than 45,000 clones, less than 15% of them found once; the top ten carry around a tenth. The chain links TRBV27 to TRBJ1-5; possibly TRBD1 for D (5 bases). The source is a female donor with papillary thyroid cancer or a benign thyroid nodule (not recorded which). Some clones in this sample may be carry-over from other donors' samples. Input material: blood. CDR3 loop: CASSLRGAGQPQHF. The CDR3 nucleotides read TGTGCCAGCAGTTTAAGGGGAGCAGGCCAGCCCCAGCATTTT.